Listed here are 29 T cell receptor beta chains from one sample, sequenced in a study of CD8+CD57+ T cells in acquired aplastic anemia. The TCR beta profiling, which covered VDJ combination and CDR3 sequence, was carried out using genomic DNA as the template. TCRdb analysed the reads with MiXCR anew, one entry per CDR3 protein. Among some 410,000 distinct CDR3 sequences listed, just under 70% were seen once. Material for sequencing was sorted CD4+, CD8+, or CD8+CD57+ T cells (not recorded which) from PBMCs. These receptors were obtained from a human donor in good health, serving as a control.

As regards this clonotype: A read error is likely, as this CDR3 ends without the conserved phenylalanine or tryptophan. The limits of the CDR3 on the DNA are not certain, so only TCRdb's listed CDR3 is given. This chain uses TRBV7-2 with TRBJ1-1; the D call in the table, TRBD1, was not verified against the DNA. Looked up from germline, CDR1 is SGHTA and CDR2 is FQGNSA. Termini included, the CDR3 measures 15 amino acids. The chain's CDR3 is CASSKDWGTPDEAFL.

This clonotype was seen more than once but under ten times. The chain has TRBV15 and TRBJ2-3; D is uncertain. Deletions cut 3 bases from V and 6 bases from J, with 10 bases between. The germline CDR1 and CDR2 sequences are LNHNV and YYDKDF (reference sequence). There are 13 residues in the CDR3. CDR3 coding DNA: TGTGCCACCAGCAGGGACCCTCGGGATACGCAGTATTTT. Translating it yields CATSRDPRDTQYF.

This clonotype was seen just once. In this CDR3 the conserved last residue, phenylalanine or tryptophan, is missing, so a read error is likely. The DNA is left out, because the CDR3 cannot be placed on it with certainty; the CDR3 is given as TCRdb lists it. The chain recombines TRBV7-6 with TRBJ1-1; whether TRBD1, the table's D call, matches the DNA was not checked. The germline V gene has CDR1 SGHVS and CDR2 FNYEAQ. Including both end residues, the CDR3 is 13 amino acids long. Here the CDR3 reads CASSQAGETQAFG.

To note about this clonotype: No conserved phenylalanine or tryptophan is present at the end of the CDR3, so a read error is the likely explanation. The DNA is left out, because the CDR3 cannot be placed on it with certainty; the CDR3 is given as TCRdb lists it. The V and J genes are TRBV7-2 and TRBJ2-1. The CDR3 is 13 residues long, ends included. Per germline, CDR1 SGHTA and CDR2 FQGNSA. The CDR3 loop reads CASSLGPRYAADT.

The CDR3 nucleotides are TGTGCCAGCACTACCCGGGGGGCGTCCCTGAACACCGGGGAGCTGTTTTTT. It codes for CASTTRGASLNTGELFF. The chain employs TRBV6-5 and TRBJ2-2, with a possible D match to TRBD2 (7 bases). The germline V gene encodes CDR1 MNHEY and CDR2 SVGAGI. There are 17 residues in the CDR3. The ends were cut back, 7 bases at V and 1 base at J, with 19 bases in the middle.

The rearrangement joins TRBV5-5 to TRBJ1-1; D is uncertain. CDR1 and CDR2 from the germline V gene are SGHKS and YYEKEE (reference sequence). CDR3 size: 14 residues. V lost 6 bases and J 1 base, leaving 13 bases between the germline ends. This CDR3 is CASNLEATNTEAFF. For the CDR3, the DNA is TGTGCCAGCAATCTGGAGGCCACGAACACTGAAGCTTTCTTT.

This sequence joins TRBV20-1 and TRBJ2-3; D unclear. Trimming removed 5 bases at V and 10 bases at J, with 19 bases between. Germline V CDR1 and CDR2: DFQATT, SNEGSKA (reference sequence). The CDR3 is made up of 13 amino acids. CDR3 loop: CSAGAGSSGAQYF. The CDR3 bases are TGCAGTGCTGGAGCTGGAAGCTCTGGGGCGCAGTATTTT.

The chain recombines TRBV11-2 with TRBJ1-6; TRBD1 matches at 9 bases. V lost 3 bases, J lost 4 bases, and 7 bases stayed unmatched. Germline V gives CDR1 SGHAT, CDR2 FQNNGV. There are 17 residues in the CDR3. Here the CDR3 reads CASSFRGQGRYNSPLHF. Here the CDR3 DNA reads TGTGCCAGCAGCTTCCGGGGACAGGGACGGTATAATTCACCCCTCCACTTT.

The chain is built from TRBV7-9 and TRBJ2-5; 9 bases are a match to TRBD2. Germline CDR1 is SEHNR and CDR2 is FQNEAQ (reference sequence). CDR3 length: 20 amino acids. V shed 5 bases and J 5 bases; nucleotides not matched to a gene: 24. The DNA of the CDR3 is TGTGCCAGCAGCCCGCACGCCCGACGTCAAACCGGGACTAGCTGGGAGACCCAGTACTTC. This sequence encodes CASSPHARRQTGTSWETQYF.

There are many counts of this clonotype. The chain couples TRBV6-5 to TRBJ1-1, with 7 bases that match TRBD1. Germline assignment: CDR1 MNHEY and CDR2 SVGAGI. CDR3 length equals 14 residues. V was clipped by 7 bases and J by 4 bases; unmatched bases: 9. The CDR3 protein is CASMRGRQSTEAFF. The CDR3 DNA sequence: TGTGCCAGCATGAGGGGGCGTCAGTCCACTGAAGCTTTCTTT.

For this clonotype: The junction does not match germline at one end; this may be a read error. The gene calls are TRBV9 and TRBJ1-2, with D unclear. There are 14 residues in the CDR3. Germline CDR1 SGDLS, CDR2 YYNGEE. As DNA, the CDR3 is TGTGCCAGCAGCGTTTGGTCGCGCTATGGCTACACCTCCTTC. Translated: CASSVWSRYGYTSF.

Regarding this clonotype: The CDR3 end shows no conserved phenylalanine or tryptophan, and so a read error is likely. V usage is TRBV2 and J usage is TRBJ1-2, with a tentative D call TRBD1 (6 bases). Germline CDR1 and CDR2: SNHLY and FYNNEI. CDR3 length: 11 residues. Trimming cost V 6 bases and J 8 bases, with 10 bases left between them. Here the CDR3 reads CASSTGGGYTS. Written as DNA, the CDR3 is TGTGCCAGCAGCACGGGGGGCGGCTACACCTCC.

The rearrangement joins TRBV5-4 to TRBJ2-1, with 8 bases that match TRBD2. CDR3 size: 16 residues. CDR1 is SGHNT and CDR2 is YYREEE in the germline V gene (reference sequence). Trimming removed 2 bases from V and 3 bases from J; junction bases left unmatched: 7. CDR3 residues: CASSFMTGGDYNEQFF. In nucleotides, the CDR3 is TGTGCCAGCAGCTTCATGACCGGGGGGGACTACAATGAGCAGTTCTTC.

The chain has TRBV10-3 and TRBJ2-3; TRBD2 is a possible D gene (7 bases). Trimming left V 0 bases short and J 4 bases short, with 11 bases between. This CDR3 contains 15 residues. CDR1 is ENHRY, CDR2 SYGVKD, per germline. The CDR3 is CAISESAGAPDTQYF. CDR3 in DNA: TGTGCCATCAGTGAGTCGGCGGGGGCCCCAGATACGCAGTATTTT.

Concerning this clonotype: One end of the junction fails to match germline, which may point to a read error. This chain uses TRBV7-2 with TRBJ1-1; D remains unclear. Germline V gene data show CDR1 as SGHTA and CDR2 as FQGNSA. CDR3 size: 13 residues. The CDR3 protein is CASSLSRNTGAFF. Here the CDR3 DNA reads TGTGCCAGTAGTCTGAGTCGGAACACTGGAGCTTTCTTT.

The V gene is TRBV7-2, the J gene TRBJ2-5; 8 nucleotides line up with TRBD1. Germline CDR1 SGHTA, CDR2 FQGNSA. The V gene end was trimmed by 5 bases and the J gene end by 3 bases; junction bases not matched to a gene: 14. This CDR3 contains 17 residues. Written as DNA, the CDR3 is TGTGCCAGCAGCCCTAGCTCTGGACGGACAGGGAAAGAGACCCAGTACTTC. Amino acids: CASSPSSGRTGKETQYF.

Here the CDR3 DNA reads TGTGCCAGCAGCTTGGGGGGGACCGGAGCCGGGGAGCTGTTTTTT. It translates to CASSLGGTGAGELFF. The chain has TRBV16 and TRBJ2-2; 7 nucleotides line up with TRBD2. V lost 5 bases, J lost 6 bases, and 9 bases stayed unmatched. Per the germline V gene, CDR1 is KGHSY and CDR2 is FQNENV. This CDR3 region has 15 residues.

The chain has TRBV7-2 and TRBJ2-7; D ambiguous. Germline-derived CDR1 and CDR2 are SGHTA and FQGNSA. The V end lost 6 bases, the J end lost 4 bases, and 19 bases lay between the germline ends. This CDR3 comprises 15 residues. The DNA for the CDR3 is TGTGCCAGCAGTTTCGTGGTGGTCGTAGCTTACGAGCAGTACTTC. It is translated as CASSFVVVVAYEQYF.

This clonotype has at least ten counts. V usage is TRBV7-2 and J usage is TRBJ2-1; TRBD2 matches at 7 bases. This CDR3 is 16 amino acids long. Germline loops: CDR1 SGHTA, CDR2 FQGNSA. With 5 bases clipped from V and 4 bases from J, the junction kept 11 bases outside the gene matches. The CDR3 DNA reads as TGTGCCAGCAGCCATCGGGGCGCTAGCGGATACAATGAGCAGTTCTTC. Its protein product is CASSHRGASGYNEQFF.

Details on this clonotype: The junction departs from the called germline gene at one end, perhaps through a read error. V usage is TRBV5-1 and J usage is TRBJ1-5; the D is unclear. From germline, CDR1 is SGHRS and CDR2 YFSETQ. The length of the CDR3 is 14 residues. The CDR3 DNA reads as TGTGCCAGCAGCTTGGCCTCACGGTTCTCGCCCCAGCATTTT. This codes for CASSLASRFSPQHF.

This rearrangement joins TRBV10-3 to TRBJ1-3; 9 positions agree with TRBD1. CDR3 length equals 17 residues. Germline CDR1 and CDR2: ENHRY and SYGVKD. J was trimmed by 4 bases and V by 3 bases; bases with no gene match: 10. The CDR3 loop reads CAISDPGQGAGGNTIYF. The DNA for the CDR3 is TGTGCCATCAGTGATCCGGGACAGGGTGCGGGAGGAAACACCATATATTTT.

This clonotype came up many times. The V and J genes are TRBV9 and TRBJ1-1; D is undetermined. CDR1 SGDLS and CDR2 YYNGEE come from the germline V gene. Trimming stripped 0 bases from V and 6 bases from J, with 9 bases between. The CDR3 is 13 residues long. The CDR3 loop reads CASSVEPVAEAFF. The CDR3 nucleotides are TGTGCCAGCAGCGTAGAGCCCGTAGCTGAAGCTTTCTTT.

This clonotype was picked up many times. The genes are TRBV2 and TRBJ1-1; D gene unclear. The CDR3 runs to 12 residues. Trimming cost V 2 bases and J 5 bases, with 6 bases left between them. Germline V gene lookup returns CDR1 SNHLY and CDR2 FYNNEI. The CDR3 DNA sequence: TGTGCCAGCAGTGAATGGAGGACTGAAGCTTTCTTT. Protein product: CASSEWRTEAFF.

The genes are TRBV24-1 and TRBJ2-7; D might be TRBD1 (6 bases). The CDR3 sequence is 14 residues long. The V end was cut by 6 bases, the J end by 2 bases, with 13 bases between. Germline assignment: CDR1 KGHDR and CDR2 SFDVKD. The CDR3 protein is CATSSSDRTYEQYF. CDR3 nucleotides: TGTGCCACCAGTTCAAGCGACAGGACCTACGAGCAGTACTTC.

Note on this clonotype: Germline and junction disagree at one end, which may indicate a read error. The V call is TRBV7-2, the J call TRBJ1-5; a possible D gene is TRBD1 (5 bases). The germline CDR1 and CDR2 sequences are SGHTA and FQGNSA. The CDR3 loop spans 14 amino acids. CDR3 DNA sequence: TGTGCCAGCAGCTCCCAGGGAGGGGCTCAGCCCAAGCAATTT. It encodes CASSSQGGAQPKQF.

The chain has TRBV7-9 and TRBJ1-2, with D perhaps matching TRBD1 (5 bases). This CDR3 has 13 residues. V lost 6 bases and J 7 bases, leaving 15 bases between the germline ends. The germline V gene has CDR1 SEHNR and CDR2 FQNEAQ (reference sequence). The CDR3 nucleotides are TGTGCCAGCAGTACCGGGACTAGCGCTGGCTACACCTTC. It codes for CASSTGTSAGYTF.

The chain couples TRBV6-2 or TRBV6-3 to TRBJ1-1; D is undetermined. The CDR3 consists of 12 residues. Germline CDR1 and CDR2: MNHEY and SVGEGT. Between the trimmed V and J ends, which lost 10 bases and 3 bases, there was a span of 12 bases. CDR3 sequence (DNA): TGTGCCATCCGGGATAGAGACACTGAAGCTTTCTTT. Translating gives CAIRDRDTEAFF.

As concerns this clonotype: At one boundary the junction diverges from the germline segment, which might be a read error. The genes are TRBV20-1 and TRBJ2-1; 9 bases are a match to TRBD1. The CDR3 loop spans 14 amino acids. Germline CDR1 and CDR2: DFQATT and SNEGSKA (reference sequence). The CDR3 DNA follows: TGCAGCGCTAGAACGGGACAGGGACGCAATGAGCAGTTCTTC. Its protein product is CSARTGQGRNEQFF.

CDR3 protein: CASSLSSAKNIQYF. The CDR3 nucleotides read TGTGCCAGCAGTCTAAGCTCAGCCAAAAACATTCAGTACTTC. The V gene is TRBV6-2 or TRBV6-3, the J gene TRBJ2-4; no clear D gene. Per germline, CDR1 MNHEY and CDR2 SVGEGT. Trimming cost V 5 bases and J 0 bases, with 8 bases left between them. This CDR3 comprises 14 residues.